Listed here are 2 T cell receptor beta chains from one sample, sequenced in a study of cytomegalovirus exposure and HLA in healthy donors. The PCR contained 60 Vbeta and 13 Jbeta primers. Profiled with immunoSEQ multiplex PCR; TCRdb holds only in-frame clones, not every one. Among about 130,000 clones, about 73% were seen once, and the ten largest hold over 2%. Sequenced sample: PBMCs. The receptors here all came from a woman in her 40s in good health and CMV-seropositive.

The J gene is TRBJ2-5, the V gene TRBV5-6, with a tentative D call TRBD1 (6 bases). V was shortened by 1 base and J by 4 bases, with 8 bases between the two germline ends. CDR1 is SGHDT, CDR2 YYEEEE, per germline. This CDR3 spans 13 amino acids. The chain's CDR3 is CASSLPGVETQYF. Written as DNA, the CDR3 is TGTGCCAGCAGCTTGCCAGGGGTAGAGACCCAGTACTTC.

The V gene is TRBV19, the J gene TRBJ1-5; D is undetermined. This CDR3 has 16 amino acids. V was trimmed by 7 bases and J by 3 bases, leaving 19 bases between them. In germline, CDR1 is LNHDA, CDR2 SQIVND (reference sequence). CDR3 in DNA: TGTGCCAGTACCTCGGGAGGCCGCGGACTCAATCAGCCCCAGCATTTT. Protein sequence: CASTSGGRGLNQPQHF.